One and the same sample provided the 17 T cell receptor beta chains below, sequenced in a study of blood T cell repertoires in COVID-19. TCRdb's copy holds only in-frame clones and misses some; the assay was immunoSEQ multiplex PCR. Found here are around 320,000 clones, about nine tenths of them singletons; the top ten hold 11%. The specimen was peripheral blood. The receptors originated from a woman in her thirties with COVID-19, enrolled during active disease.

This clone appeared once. CDR3 loop: CASRLDGGWVAGELFF. The DNA of the CDR3 is TGCGCCAGCAGACTAGATGGGGGCTGGGTGGCCGGGGAGCTGTTTTTT. The V gene is TRBV4-1, the J gene TRBJ2-2, with D tentatively TRBD1 (6 bases). Between the trimmed V and J ends, which lost 6 bases and 6 bases, there was a span of 20 bases. CDR1 and CDR2 (germline): MGHRA, YSYEKL. The CDR3 contains 16 residues.

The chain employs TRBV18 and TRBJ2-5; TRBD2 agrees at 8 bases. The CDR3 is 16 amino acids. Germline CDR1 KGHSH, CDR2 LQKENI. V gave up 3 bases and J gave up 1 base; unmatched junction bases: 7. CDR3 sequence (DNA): TGTGCCAGCTCACCTACAAGTGGACTAGCCCAAGAGACCCAGTACTTC. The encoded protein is CASSPTSGLAQETQYF.

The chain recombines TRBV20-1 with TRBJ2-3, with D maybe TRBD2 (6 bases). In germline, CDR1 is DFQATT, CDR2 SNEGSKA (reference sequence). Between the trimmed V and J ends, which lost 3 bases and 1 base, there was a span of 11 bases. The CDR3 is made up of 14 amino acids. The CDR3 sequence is CSASIPGGTDTQYF. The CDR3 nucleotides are TGCAGTGCTAGTATTCCGGGGGGCACAGATACGCAGTATTTT.

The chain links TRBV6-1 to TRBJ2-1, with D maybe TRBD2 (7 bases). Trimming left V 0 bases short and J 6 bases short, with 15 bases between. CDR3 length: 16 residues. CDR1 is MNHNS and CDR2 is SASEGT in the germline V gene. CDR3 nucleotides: TGTGCCAGCAGTGAAGCGGGCGGGGGCCGAAGCAATGAGCAGTTCTTC. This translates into CASSEAGGGRSNEQFF.

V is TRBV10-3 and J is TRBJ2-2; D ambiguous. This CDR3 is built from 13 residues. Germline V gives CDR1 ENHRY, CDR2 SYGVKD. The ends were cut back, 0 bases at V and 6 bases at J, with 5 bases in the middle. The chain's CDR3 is CAISESNSGELFF. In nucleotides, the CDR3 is TGTGCCATCAGTGAGTCAAACTCCGGGGAGCTGTTTTTT.

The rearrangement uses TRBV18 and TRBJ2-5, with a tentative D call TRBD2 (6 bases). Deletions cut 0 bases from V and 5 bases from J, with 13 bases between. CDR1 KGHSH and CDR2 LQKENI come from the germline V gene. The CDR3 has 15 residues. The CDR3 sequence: CASSPPEGRWETQYF. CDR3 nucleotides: TGTGCCAGCTCACCACCGGAGGGGCGCTGGGAGACCCAGTACTTC.

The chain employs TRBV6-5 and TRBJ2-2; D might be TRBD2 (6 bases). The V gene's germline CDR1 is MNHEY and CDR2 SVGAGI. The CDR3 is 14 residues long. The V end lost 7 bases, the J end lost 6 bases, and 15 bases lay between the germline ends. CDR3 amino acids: CASNRLGDAGELFF. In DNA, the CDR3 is TGTGCCAGCAATCGACTAGGCGACGCCGGGGAGCTGTTTTTT.

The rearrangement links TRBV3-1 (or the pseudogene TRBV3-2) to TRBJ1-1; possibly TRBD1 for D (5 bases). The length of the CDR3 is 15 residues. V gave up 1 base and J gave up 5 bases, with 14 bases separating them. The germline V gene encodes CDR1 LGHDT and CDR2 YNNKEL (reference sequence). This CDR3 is CASSQALGGWTEAFF. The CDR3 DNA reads TGTGCCAGCAGCCAAGCCCTGGGGGGATGGACTGAAGCTTTCTTT.

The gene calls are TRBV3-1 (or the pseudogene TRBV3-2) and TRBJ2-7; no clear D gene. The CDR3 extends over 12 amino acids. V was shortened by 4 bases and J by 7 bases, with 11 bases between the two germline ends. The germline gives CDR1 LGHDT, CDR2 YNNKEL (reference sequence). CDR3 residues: CASSPRSREQYF. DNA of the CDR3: TGTGCCAGCAGCCCCCGATCGCGTGAGCAGTACTTC.

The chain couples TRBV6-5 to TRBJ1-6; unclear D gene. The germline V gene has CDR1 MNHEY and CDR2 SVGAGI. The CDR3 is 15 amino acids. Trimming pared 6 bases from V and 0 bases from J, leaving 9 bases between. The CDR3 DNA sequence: TGTGCCAGCAGGACACAGAGCTCCTATAATTCACCCCTCCACTTT. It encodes CASRTQSSYNSPLHF.

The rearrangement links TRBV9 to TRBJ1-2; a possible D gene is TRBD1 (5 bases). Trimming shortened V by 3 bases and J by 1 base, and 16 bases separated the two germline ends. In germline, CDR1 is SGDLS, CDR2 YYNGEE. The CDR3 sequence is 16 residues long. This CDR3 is CASSAHNRPINYGYTF. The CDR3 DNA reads TGTGCCAGCAGCGCCCACAACAGGCCGATTAACTATGGCTACACCTTC.

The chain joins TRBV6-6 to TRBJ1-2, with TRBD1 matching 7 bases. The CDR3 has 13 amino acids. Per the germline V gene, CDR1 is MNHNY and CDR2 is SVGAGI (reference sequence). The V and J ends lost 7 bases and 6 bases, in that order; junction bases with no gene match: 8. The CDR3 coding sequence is TGTGCCAGCACTGAGGGGGCAGGAGATGGCTACACCTTC. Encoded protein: CASTEGAGDGYTF.

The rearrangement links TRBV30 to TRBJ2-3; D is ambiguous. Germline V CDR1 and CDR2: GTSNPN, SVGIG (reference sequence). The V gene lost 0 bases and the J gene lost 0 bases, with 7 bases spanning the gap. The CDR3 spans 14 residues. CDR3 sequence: CAWSVHPSTDTQYF. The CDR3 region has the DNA TGTGCCTGGAGTGTACATCCTAGCACAGATACGCAGTATTTT.

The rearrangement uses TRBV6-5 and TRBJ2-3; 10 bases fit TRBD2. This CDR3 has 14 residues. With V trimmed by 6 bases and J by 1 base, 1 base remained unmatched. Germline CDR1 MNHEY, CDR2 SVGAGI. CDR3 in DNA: TGTGCCAGCAGAACTAGCGGGGGCACAGATACGCAGTATTTT. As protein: CASRTSGGTDTQYF.

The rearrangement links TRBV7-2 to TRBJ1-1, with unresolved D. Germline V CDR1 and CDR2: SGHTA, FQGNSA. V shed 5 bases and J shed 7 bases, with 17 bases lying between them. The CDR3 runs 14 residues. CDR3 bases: TGTGCCAGCAGCCCCGGAGTTAGAGGAAGTGAAGCTTTCTTT. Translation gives CASSPGVRGSEAFF.

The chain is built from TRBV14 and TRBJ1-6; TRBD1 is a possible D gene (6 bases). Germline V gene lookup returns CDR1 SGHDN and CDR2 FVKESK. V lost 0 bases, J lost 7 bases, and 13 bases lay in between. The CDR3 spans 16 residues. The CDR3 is CASSQETGGGNSPLHF. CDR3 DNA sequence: TGTGCCAGCAGCCAAGAGACAGGAGGTGGGAATTCACCCCTCCACTTT.

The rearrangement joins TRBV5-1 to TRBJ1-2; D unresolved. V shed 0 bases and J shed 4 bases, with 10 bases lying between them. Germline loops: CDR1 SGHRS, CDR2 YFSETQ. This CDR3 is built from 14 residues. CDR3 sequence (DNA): TGCGCCAGCAGCTTGGGACATCTTGGCTATGGCTACACCTTC. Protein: CASSLGHLGYGYTF.